A selection of T cell receptor beta chains follows, all from one sample in a study of blood T cell repertoires in COVID-19. Sequencing used immunoSEQ multiplex PCR; TCRdb keeps in-frame clones, though not all of them. Here the sample spans about 160,000 clones, roughly 90% being singletons. The material sequenced was peripheral blood. These receptors all stem from a man aged 25-45 years with COVID-19, enrolled during active disease. Both conserved end residues are part of each CDR3. D genes are given only for firm matches. The size entry is marked missing in some rows and otherwise reads once, few, many or a size class.

d_call	clone_size	j_call	v_call	cdr3_nt	cdr3_aa
TRBD1	.	TRBJ1-1	TRBV7-9	TGTGCCAGCAGCTCCCGACAGGGTGATGCTGAAGCTTTCTTT	CASSSRQGDAEAFF
.	.	TRBJ2-1	TRBV29-1	TGCAGCGTTGAAGCGATTACTAGGGCCGTTGAGCAGTTCTTC	CSVEAITRAVEQFF
TRBD1	.	TRBJ1-3	TRBV18	TGTGCCAGCTCACAAAGGGGGCACGGAAACACCATATATTTT	CASSQRGHGNTIYF
.	.	TRBJ2-1	TRBV7-9	TGTGCCAGCAGCTTAGACTACCGAGAGCAGTTCTTC	CASSLDYREQFF
.	.	TRBJ2-2	TRBV5-8	TGTGCCAGCAGCTTGGGACAGGTTACCGGGGAGCTGTTTTTT	CASSLGQVTGELFF
TRBD2	.	TRBJ2-2	TRBV12-3/TRBV12-4	TGTGCCAGCCAAAAGTCGGGACTATTTGTTTTT	CASQKSGLFVF
.	.	TRBJ1-1	TRBV14	TGTGCCAGCAGTCCTCGAACGGGATTCACTGAAGCTTTCTTT	CASSPRTGFTEAFF
.	once	TRBJ2-1	TRBV7-2	TGTGCCAGCAGCTTAGAGATCCTAAAGATAGAGCAGTTCTTC	CASSLEILKIEQFF
.	.	TRBJ1-4	TRBV4-3	TGCGCCAGCAGCCAGGCACCGGTTCAGGGCACCAATGAAAAACTGTTTTTT	CASSQAPVQGTNEKLFF
TRBD1	.	TRBJ1-1	TRBV4-1	TGCGCCAGCAGCCAAGATCCGGGACAGCAAAGGGAAGCTTTCTTT	CASSQDPGQQREAFF
TRBD1	.	TRBJ1-4	TRBV27	TGTGCCAGCAGTCCCGCCCGCGCAGGGGGTTATGAAAAACTGTTTTTT	CASSPARAGGYEKLFF
.	.	TRBJ2-5	TRBV29-1	TGCAGCGTTGTACGCCACCTAAAAGAGACCCAGTACTTC	CSVVRHLKETQYF
.	.	TRBJ2-7	TRBV27	TGTGCCAGCAGCCCTCCAATAGGACTCTCCTACGAGCAGTACTTC	CASSPPIGLSYEQYF
.	.	TRBJ1-5	TRBV28	TGTGCCAGCAGTGAGCCGTCCGGCAATCAGCCCCAGCATTTT	CASSEPSGNQPQHF
.	.	TRBJ2-7	TRBV6-5	TGTGCCAGCAGTTATGGGCCCTACAGCTCCTACGAGCAGTACTTC	CASSYGPYSSYEQYF
TRBD1	.	TRBJ1-1	TRBV19	TGTGCCAGTAGTTGGCCAGGGGGCCTCACTGAAGCTTTCTTT	CASSWPGGLTEAFF
.	.	TRBJ1-2	TRBV19	TGTGCCAGTAGTGTACTGGACAGTTCTAACTATGGCTACACCTTC	CASSVLDSSNYGYTF
TRBD2	.	TRBJ2-1	TRBV7-6	TGTGCCAGCAGCTTAAGCCAGCGGGACTCCTACAATGAGCAGTTCTTC	CASSLSQRDSYNEQFF
TRBD2	.	TRBJ2-3	TRBV9	TGTGCCACCTCACGGACTAGCGGGAGCCCCACAGATACGCAGTATTTT	CATSRTSGSPTDTQYF
.	.	TRBJ1-5	TRBV9	TGTGCCAGCAGCGTAGGGGGGGAGCCCCAGCATTTT	CASSVGGEPQHF
.	.	TRBJ2-7	TRBV28	TGTGCCAGCAGCCCAACGACAGGTCCCTACGAGCAGTACTTC	CASSPTTGPYEQYF
TRBD1	.	TRBJ2-2	TRBV7-3	TGTGCCAGCAGCAGACAGGGGGCCTCGAACACCGGGGAGCTGTTTTTT	CASSRQGASNTGELFF
.	few	TRBJ1-2	TRBV2	TGTGCCAGCAGTGCCGAACGACAGGACTATGGCTACACCTTC	CASSAERQDYGYTF
.	.	TRBJ1-2	TRBV19	TGTGCCAGTAGTATAGCAGGGGCGCGGAATGGCTACACCTTC	CASSIAGARNGYTF
.	.	TRBJ2-2	TRBV7-7	TGTGCCAGCAGCTTAGATGGTCAGTCGAACACCGGGGAGCTGTTTTTT	CASSLDGQSNTGELFF
.	.	TRBJ2-7	TRBV2	TGTGCCAGCGATAGCGGAGGAAGCTCCTACGAGCAGTACTTC	CASDSGGSSYEQYF
.	.	TRBJ1-1	TRBV19	TGTGCCAGTAGTCCAGCAGGCATGAACACTGAAGCTTTCTTT	CASSPAGMNTEAFF
.	.	TRBJ1-1	TRBV6-5	TGTGCCAGCAGTTACAACATTGAAAACACTGAAGCTTTCTTT	CASSYNIENTEAFF
TRBD1	.	TRBJ2-3	TRBV5-1	TGCGCCAGCAGCTTGGCCAGGGGACAGGTCACAGATACGCAGTATTTT	CASSLARGQVTDTQYF
TRBD2	.	TRBJ2-1	TRBV7-3	TGTGCCAGCAGCTTAAGGTTTGCGCTAGCGGGGGGAGCTAATGAGCAGTTCTTC	CASSLRFALAGGANEQFF
TRBD2	once	TRBJ2-1	TRBV18	TGTGCCAGCTCACCAGAACTAGCGGGGGAGCAGTTCTTC	CASSPELAGEQFF
.	.	TRBJ1-1	TRBV29-1	TGCAGCGTGGCCAGGGACTGGAGCACTGAAGCTTTCTTT	CSVARDWSTEAFF
.	.	TRBJ2-1	TRBV6-2/TRBV6-3	TGTGCCAGCAGTTACGGGGGGAACTCCTACAATGAGCAGTTCTTC	CASSYGGNSYNEQFF
.	.	TRBJ2-2	TRBV6-2/TRBV6-3	TGTGCCAGCAGCCGTAGCGGGAACACCGGGGAGCTGTTTTTT	CASSRSGNTGELFF
TRBD1	.	TRBJ1-2	TRBV9	TGTGCCAGCAGCGCGTTGGACAGGGGGCACTATGGCTACACCTTC	CASSALDRGHYGYTF
TRBD2	.	TRBJ2-5	TRBV5-4	TGTGCCAGCAGCCGGAGCGGGGGCCCCCAAGAGACCCAGTACTTC	CASSRSGGPQETQYF
TRBD2	.	TRBJ2-7	TRBV7-2	TGTGCCAGCAGCTCATCGCCTCCACTAGCGGGGGCCTACGAGCAGTACTTC	CASSSSPPLAGAYEQYF
.	.	TRBJ2-5	TRBV20-1	TGCAGCGCCGCGGAGCAAGAGACCCAGTACTTC	CSAAEQETQYF
TRBD1	.	TRBJ2-6	TRBV18	TGTGCCAGCTCACCACGCGCGAGCAGGGGGACCTCTGGGGCCAACGTCCTGACTTTC	CASSPRASRGTSGANVLTF
.	.	TRBJ2-1	TRBV5-6	TGTGCCAGCAGCCTGTCGAGGGGGGGTACCTACAATGAGCAGTTCTTC	CASSLSRGGTYNEQFF